A selection of T cell receptor beta chains follows, all from one sample in a study of T cell changes during pregnancy in multiple sclerosis. TCRdb's table, derived via immunoSEQ multiplex PCR, lists solely in-frame clones and lacks some. Of about 98,000 clones listed, just over 90% were seen once; the top ten hold roughly 2.3%. Sequencing was performed on peripheral blood, taken after pregnancy. The receptor set was obtained from a female donor in good health, enrolled as a control in a pregnancy study. The CDR3 runs from the conserved cysteine through the conserved F or W. A D gene is named only where the DNA matches it firmly. Clone size is shown for a subset of rows, as once, few, many or a class of expanded clone.

j_call v_call d_call clone_size cdr3_aa
TRBJ1-1 TRBV5-1 TRBD1 few CASSLTGETFF
TRBJ1-1 TRBV29-1 NA few CSVQGSAEAFF
TRBJ2-7 TRBV28 TRBD2 NA CASGTSAYEQYF
TRBJ1-4 TRBV6-1 NA NA CASRETDGNEKLFF
TRBJ1-2 TRBV25-1 NA NA CASSESKAAGGYTF
TRBJ2-7 TRBV15 NA once CATSGPGLYEQYF
TRBJ2-5 TRBV14 TRBD1 NA CASRGTGVETQYF
TRBJ1-5 TRBV30 TRBD1 NA CAWSRATGGNNQPQHF
TRBJ2-5 TRBV2 NA once CASSRDFLTGTQYF
TRBJ2-3 TRBV2 NA NA CASAQKAHTQYF
TRBJ2-3 TRBV7-7 TRBD2 NA CASSPSGSGDTQYF
TRBJ2-1 TRBV7-9 TRBD2 NA CASSARTSGAWNEQFF
TRBJ2-4 TRBV7-8 TRBD2 NA CASSFGSGVGEGKNIQYF
TRBJ2-7 TRBV27 NA NA CATRDTARRMLGEQYF
TRBJ2-1 TRBV11-2 TRBD1 NA CASSLGTGGTYNEQFF